This T cell receptor (beta chain) was retrieved from a study of blood T cell repertoires in COVID-19. The trim removed 0 bases at V and 6 bases at J, leaving 9 bases unmatched. CDR1 and CDR2 from the germline V gene are SGHRS and YFSETQ. The CDR3 runs 15 residues. The method was immunoSEQ multiplex PCR; TCRdb's version includes in-frame clones alone and lacks a portion of them. The profile shows about 160,000 clones, approximately 81% of them singletons. The source material was peripheral blood. The clonotype comes from a human donor with acute or convalescent COVID-19. The donor label of this sample is uncertain. The chain recombines TRBV5-1 with TRBJ2-7; 7 bases agree with TRBD1. CDR3 loop: CASSLAGSSGGEQYF. The CDR3 region has the DNA TGCGCCAGCAGCTTGGCCGGTTCCTCAGGGGGCGAGCAGTACTTC.